This T cell receptor (beta chain) was documented in a study of glioma-infiltrating T cells. About the research overall: Low-grade gliomas were grade II; glioblastomas were grade IV at initial diagnosis. Study-wide results and limits: Patients with low tissue-blood divergence carried a signature set of shared blood CDR3 motifs. Very few CDR3 sequences were shared between tissue and blood.

This clonotype appeared many times. Its antigen is not known. V lost 6 bases to trimming and J lost 8 bases, with 14 bases between them. The V gene's germline CDR1 is KGHSH and CDR2 LQKENI. The CDR3 loop spans 13 amino acids. Amplification of TCR alpha and beta CDR3 regions from RNA used iRepertoire nested multiplex PCR. Input was about 95-400 ng of tissue mRNA or PBMC total RNA. One entry per CDR3 protein, called by TCRdb with MiXCR from the multiplex PCR reads. The sample shows 300,000 to 400,000 distinct CDR3 sequences, roughly two fifths of them seen only once. The sample consisted of glioma tissue, nonneoplastic brain tissue, or PBMCs (not recorded which). The genes are TRBV18 and TRBJ2-1, with D tentatively TRBD2 (5 bases). This TCR derives from a human donor with low-grade glioma or glioblastoma, undergoing nonglioma brain surgery, or in good health (not recorded which). The DNA for the CDR3 is TGTGCCAGCTCCCCAACGTCGGACTATGAGCAGTTCTTC. It is translated as CASSPTSDYEQFF.